This TCR beta chain was identified during a study of human T cells and chemical hapten exposure. Study-wide results and caveats: Expanded TCRs created a significantly greater count of big CDR3 similarity clusters than controls did.

This clonotype showed up many times. Its antigen is unidentified. This CDR3 is built from 13 residues. Germline trimming cut 5 bases from V and 3 bases from J; bases unmatched to any gene: 3. As for time point: pre-sensitization, week 0. Treatment: therapeutic diphenylcyclopropenone sensitization with weekly scalp DPC. Alopecia patients between 18 and 70 years old and suitable for DPC were used as donors. TCRdb redid the calling of the RACE reads with MiXCR, one entry per CDR3 protein. The sample lists over 300,000 distinct CDR3 sequences, roughly 5.3% occurring once. V usage is TRBV12-3 or TRBV12-4 and J usage is TRBJ2-7; TRBD2 matches at 8 bases. The sample consisted of whole blood, taken in connection with sensitization to the hapten diphenylcyclopropenone (DPC). The sequence was obtained from a woman aged 45-65 years with alopecia areata. Some clones in this sample may be carry-over from other donors' samples. CDR3 protein: CASSPSGLYEQYF. The CDR3 DNA reads as TGTGCCAGCAGTCCTAGCGGGCTCTACGAGCAGTACTTC.